Presented here are 10 T cell receptor beta chains from one specimen sequenced in a study of blood T cell repertoires in COVID-19. The repertoire was sequenced with immunoSEQ multiplex PCR; TCRdb's copy has only in-frame clones and lacks some. This table holds about 480,000 clones, approximately 92% found once. Sequenced material: peripheral blood. These receptor sequences come from a young man with COVID-19, enrolled during active disease.

V and J are TRBV12-5 and TRBJ2-6; D is possibly TRBD1 (5 bases). The CDR3 length is 19 residues. V gave up 4 bases and J gave up 2 bases, with 21 bases separating them. Germline CDR1 reads LGHNT; CDR2 reads FRNRAP. The CDR3 loop reads CASGWVIRVRLAGANVLTF. The CDR3 nucleotides are TGTGCTAGTGGTTGGGTCATCAGGGTACGATTAGCTGGGGCCAACGTCCTGACTTTC.

The CDR3: CATGEGLFF. CDR3 coding DNA: TGTGCCACAGGGGAGGGTTTGTTCTTC. This chain uses TRBV27 with TRBJ2-1; D is possibly TRBD2 (7 bases). The V end lost 10 bases, the J end lost 15 bases, and 13 bases lay between the germline ends. The CDR3 runs 9 residues. Germline CDR1 MNHEY, CDR2 SMNVEV (reference sequence).

The chain combines TRBV23-1 with TRBJ2-1; D may be TRBD1 (6 bases). TRBV23-1 is placed among ORFs of uncertain function. There are 14 residues in the CDR3. V lost 2 bases to trimming and J lost 2 bases, with 7 bases between them. Written as DNA, the CDR3 is TGCGCCAGCAGTCAAGGACAGCCCTACAATGAGCAGTTCTTC. Its translation is CASSQGQPYNEQFF.

The chain recombines TRBV3-1 (or the pseudogene TRBV3-2) with TRBJ2-7, with 8 bases fitting TRBD1. Germline V lookup: CDR1 LGHDT, CDR2 YNNKEL (reference sequence). CDR3 length: 12 amino acids. Trimming at V came to 3 bases and at J to 6 bases, leaving 1 base not matched to a gene. The CDR3 DNA sequence: TGTGCCAGCAGCCATGGGACAGGCGAGCAGTACTTC. It translates to CASSHGTGEQYF.

The V and J genes are TRBV5-6 and TRBJ1-2, with TRBD1 identical over 9 bases. The V segment lost 0 bases and the J segment 6 bases; nucleotides outside the gene matches: 6. Germline CDR1 is SGHDT and CDR2 is YYEEEE. This CDR3 is 15 amino acids long. CDR3 in DNA: TGTGCCAGCAGCTTGGTACACAGGGGGCTCGATGGCTACACCTTC. As protein: CASSLVHRGLDGYTF.

This clone appeared once. V gene TRBV27 combines with J gene TRBJ2-7; D is unclear. Germline lookup yields CDR1 MNHEY and CDR2 SMNVEV (reference sequence). CDR3 length equals 13 residues. Trimming took off 4 bases at V and 11 bases at J, with 18 bases between the two ends. CDR3 residues: CASSSITPLVEYF. DNA of the CDR3: TGTGCCAGCAGTTCGATAACACCCCTAGTGGAGTACTTC.

This chain connects TRBV7-2 to TRBJ2-2, with TRBD2 matching over 7 bases. This CDR3 is built from 16 residues. V lost 5 bases and J lost 8; bases outside the gene matches: 14. The germline gives CDR1 SGHTA, CDR2 FQGNSA. CDR3 residues: CASSPWGGGVPGELFF. The DNA for the CDR3 is TGTGCCAGCAGCCCATGGGGCGGGGGTGTACCAGGGGAGCTGTTTTTT.

This chain links TRBV7-8 with TRBJ2-4; 8 bases line up with TRBD1. V lost 1 base and J lost 8; bases outside the gene matches: 10. The CDR3 runs to 16 residues. CDR1 is SGHVS, CDR2 FQNEAQ, per germline. The CDR3 DNA reads TGTGCCAGCAGCTTAGTGGTGGACAGGGTGTCGGACATTCAGTACTTC. Translating gives CASSLVVDRVSDIQYF.

The chain couples TRBV7-9 to TRBJ2-1; perhaps TRBD1 as D (6 bases). Trimming shortened V by 5 bases and J by 8 bases, and 10 bases separated the two germline ends. Germline CDR1 reads SEHNR; CDR2 reads FQNEAQ (reference sequence). The CDR3 covers 12 residues. CDR3: CASSVPGDEQFF. CDR3 in DNA: TGTGCCAGCAGCGTCCCAGGGGATGAGCAGTTCTTC.

V usage is TRBV6-5 and J usage is TRBJ2-2; 9 bases map to TRBD2. Trimming removed 8 bases from V and 6 bases from J; junction bases left unmatched: 10. CDR1 is MNHEY and CDR2 is SVGAGI in the germline V gene. CDR3 length: 15 residues. The CDR3 bases are TGTGCCAGCCGGCTAGCGGGGTTCGATCCCGGGGAGCTGTTTTTT. This encodes CASRLAGFDPGELFF.